The 31 T cell receptor beta chains below all came from one sample that was sequenced in a study of shared clonotypes between healthy human individuals. Sequencing used immunoSEQ multiplex PCR; TCRdb keeps in-frame clones, though not all of them. Here the sample spans around 100,000 clones, around 71% being singletons. Material for sequencing was memory CD8+ T cells sorted from blood. Noted subset: CD45RO+ cells pooled with CCR7-negative TemRA cells. These receptors all come from a woman in her 30s in good health.

The chain carries TRBV2 and TRBJ2-7; TRBD1 might be the D (5 bases). The germline gives CDR1 SNHLY, CDR2 FYNNEI. CDR3 size: 14 residues. V shed 10 bases and J shed 1 base, with 17 bases lying between them. The CDR3 coding sequence is TGTGCCAACCGGGCCTTGACAGCTTCCTACGAGCAGTACTTC. Amino acids: CANRALTASYEQYF.

The chain uses TRBV25-1 and TRBJ2-3; 9 nucleotides agree with TRBD2. CDR1 is MGHDK, CDR2 SYGVNS, per germline. V shed 4 bases, J shed 5 bases, and the junction held 16 bases outside the gene matches. There are 18 residues in the CDR3. This chain's CDR3 is CASSVSASGNVKEDTQYF. CDR3 nucleotide sequence: TGTGCCAGCAGTGTTTCTGCTAGCGGGAACGTGAAGGAAGATACGCAGTATTTT.

This chain uses TRBV2 with TRBJ2-1; D remains unclear. The germline V gene encodes CDR1 SNHLY and CDR2 FYNNEI. V shed 4 bases and J shed 8 bases, with 12 bases lying between them. The CDR3 length is 13 residues. The CDR3 here is CASSGLLADEQFF. The CDR3 bases are TGTGCCAGCAGTGGGCTCCTCGCGGATGAGCAGTTCTTC.

This clone has just a few counts. The rearrangement joins TRBV5-4 to TRBJ1-1; D is uncertain. V lost 2 bases and J 1 base, leaving 6 bases between the germline ends. CDR1 is SGHNT, CDR2 YYREEE, per germline (reference sequence). The CDR3 is 13 amino acids. The chain's CDR3 is CASSLTSNTEAFF. In DNA, the CDR3 is TGTGCCAGCAGCTTAACATCGAACACTGAAGCTTTCTTT. The whole variable domain, filled in from reference TRBV5-4 and TRBJ1-1, reads ETGVTQSPTHLIKTRGQQVTLRCSSQSGHNTVSWYQQALGQGPQFIFQYYREEENGRGNFPPRFSGLQFPNYSSELNVNALELDDSALYLCASSLTSNTEAFFGQGTRLTVV.

The rearrangement links TRBV18 to TRBJ2-7; TRBD1 agrees at 9 bases. V gave up 3 bases and J gave up 3 bases; unmatched junction bases: 6. This CDR3 has 15 amino acids. In germline, CDR1 is KGHSH, CDR2 LQKENI. The CDR3 DNA is TGTGCCAGCTCACCCACGGGACAGGGAAACTACGAGCAGTACTTC. Protein: CASSPTGQGNYEQYF.

The chain joins TRBV19 to TRBJ1-1, with D perhaps matching TRBD1 (5 bases). Germline CDR1 is LNHDA and CDR2 is SQIVND (reference sequence). V shed 4 bases and J shed 11 bases, with 17 bases lying between them. The CDR3 spans 13 residues. CDR3 protein: CASSRRDQTGAFF. Written as DNA, the CDR3 is TGTGCCAGTAGTAGAAGGGACCAAACGGGGGCTTTCTTT.

J is TRBJ2-7 and V is TRBV6-6; D is undetermined. V lost 2 bases and J 5 bases, leaving 13 bases between the germline ends. Per the germline V gene, CDR1 is MNHNY and CDR2 is SVGAGI (reference sequence). The length of the CDR3 is 14 residues. The CDR3: CASSYMEPADEQYF. CDR3 nucleotides: TGTGCCAGCAGTTACATGGAGCCTGCTGACGAGCAGTACTTC.

The CDR3 DNA sequence: TGTGCCAGCAGCTTGGCCGGAGCGGGACTAGGCACAGATACGCAGTATTTT. It is translated as CASSLAGAGLGTDTQYF. This rearrangement joins TRBV5-4 to TRBJ2-3; 8 bases are shared with TRBD2. Germline V gives CDR1 SGHNT, CDR2 YYREEE (reference sequence). V was pared by 0 bases and J by 1 base, with 7 bases of the junction left unmatched. The CDR3 runs to 17 residues.

The table lists this clone with many counts. V gene TRBV25-1 combines with J gene TRBJ1-2, with D perhaps TRBD1 (6 bases). The CDR3 is made up of 14 amino acids. Trimming took off 4 bases at V and 0 bases at J, with 9 bases between the two ends. Germline V gives CDR1 MGHDK, CDR2 SYGVNS. The CDR3 DNA reads as TGTGCCAGCAGTGCCCGACAGGCTAACTATGGCTACACCTTC. This sequence encodes CASSARQANYGYTF.

This rearrangement joins TRBV28 to TRBJ2-7; D is possibly TRBD2 (6 bases). The CDR3 spans 17 residues. The germline CDR1 and CDR2 sequences are MDHEN and SYDVKM. V was shortened by 3 bases and J by 0 bases, with 18 bases between the two germline ends. As DNA, the CDR3 is TGTGCCAGCAGTTTGGGCAAGAGAATCGGGAGCTCCTACGAGCAGTACTTC. Translating it yields CASSLGKRIGSSYEQYF.

This clone was recorded a few times. The rearrangement uses TRBV6-4 and TRBJ2-2; TRBD1 matches 7 bases. From germline, CDR1 is MRHNA and CDR2 SNTAGT. The CDR3 loop spans 14 amino acids. Unmatched junction bases numbered 5, after V lost 4 bases and J lost 6 bases. The CDR3 DNA reads TGTGCCAGCAGTGCCGGGGACAGTCCCGGGGAGCTGTTTTTT. Protein product: CASSAGDSPGELFF.

V and J are TRBV28 and TRBJ2-1; TRBD2 agrees at 13 bases. Germline assignment: CDR1 MDHEN and CDR2 SYDVKM. The V gene end was trimmed by 3 bases and the J gene end by 4 bases; junction bases not matched to a gene: 9. This CDR3 contains 18 residues. For the CDR3, the DNA is TGTGCCAGCAGTTTCTCCGGGACTAGCGGGATGCCATACAATGAGCAGTTCTTC. Translated, it gives CASSFSGTSGMPYNEQFF.

There are many counts of this clone. The CDR3 nucleotides are TGTGCCATCGGAGGGGGCCCCGGAGGCTCCTACGAGCAGTACTTC. It codes for CAIGGGPGGSYEQYF. The gene calls are TRBV10-3 and TRBJ2-7; tentatively, D is TRBD1 (7 bases). Germline V gene lookup returns CDR1 ENHRY and CDR2 SYGVKD. V lost 8 bases and J lost 0, with 17 bases in between. CDR3 length: 15 residues.

V gene TRBV23-1 combines with J gene TRBJ1-3; the D is unclear. TRBV23-1 is filed as an ORF, its function uncertain. Trimming cost V 0 bases and J 6 bases, with 9 bases left between them. CDR3 length: 14 residues. The CDR3 region has the DNA TGCGCCAGCAGTCAATCCGAAAGTATAAACACCATATATTTT. It specifies CASSQSESINTIYF.

This clone has just a few counts. The chain links TRBV6-6 to TRBJ2-1; no definite D call. V was clipped by 2 bases and J by 6 bases, with 8 bases between them. The CDR3 extends over 13 amino acids. Germline-derived CDR1 and CDR2 are MNHNY and SVGAGI (reference sequence). In nucleotides, the CDR3 is TGTGCCAGCAGTTACGTGGCCACCAATGAGCAGTTCTTC. This sequence encodes CASSYVATNEQFF.

In this sample, this clone turned up a few times. The V call is TRBV6-4, the J call TRBJ2-3; TRBD2 agrees at 11 bases. The V gene end was trimmed by 5 bases and the J gene end by 4 bases; junction bases not matched to a gene: 5. Per germline, CDR1 MRHNA and CDR2 SNTAGT. The CDR3 runs to 15 residues. The CDR3, as DNA: TGTGCCAGCAGTAAAACTAGCGGGAGTTCAGATACGCAGTATTTT. As protein: CASSKTSGSSDTQYF.

This chain links TRBV7-6 with TRBJ2-7, with a possible D match to TRBD2 (5 bases). The CDR3 consists of 11 residues. From germline, CDR1 is SGHVS and CDR2 FNYEAQ. Between the trimmed V and J ends, which lost 8 bases and 3 bases, there was a span of 8 bases. This chain's CDR3 is CASGRDYEQYF. The CDR3 nucleotides are TGTGCCAGCGGGAGAGACTACGAGCAGTACTTC.

The chain carries TRBV4-1 and TRBJ2-5; D is perhaps TRBD1 (6 bases). Germline CDR1 is MGHRA and CDR2 is YSYEKL. The length of the CDR3 is 16 residues. Trimming took 4 bases from V and 5 from J, leaving 20 bases between them. CDR3 nucleotide sequence: TGCGCCAGCAGCCGAACAGGGATAGGATATTGGGAGACCCAGTACTTC. This gives the protein CASSRTGIGYWETQYF.

V is TRBV6-5 and J is TRBJ2-1, with 10 bases that match TRBD2. Per the germline V gene, CDR1 is MNHEY and CDR2 is SVGAGI. The CDR3 extends over 15 amino acids. Trimming removed 5 bases from V and 8 bases from J; junction bases left unmatched: 9. The CDR3 DNA is TGTGCCAGCAGTCCCACAGCGGGAGGGCCTGATGAGCAGTTCTTC. Amino acids: CASSPTAGGPDEQFF.

The CDR3 nucleotides are TGTGCCAGCAGCTTATTGAGGGTCAAGGGCACAGATACGCAGTATTTT. Translating it yields CASSLLRVKGTDTQYF. J is TRBJ2-3 and V is TRBV11-2; maybe TRBD2 (5 bases). The V end was cut by 2 bases, the J end by 1 base, with 13 bases between. The CDR3 runs to 16 residues. Germline CDR1 SGHAT, CDR2 FQNNGV.

V and J are TRBV6-4 and TRBJ2-1; D is unclear. In germline, CDR1 is MRHNA, CDR2 SNTAGT. This CDR3 region has 14 residues. V shed 3 bases and J shed 6 bases, with 12 bases lying between them. The CDR3 nucleotides are TGTGCCAGCAGTGAATCGCTAGACTCCAATGAGCAGTTCTTC. Residues: CASSESLDSNEQFF.

The chain is built from TRBV19 and TRBJ2-1; D is perhaps TRBD2 (6 bases). Germline V lookup: CDR1 LNHDA, CDR2 SQIVND (reference sequence). The ends were cut back, 1 base at V and 9 bases at J, with 16 bases in the middle. The CDR3 is made up of 15 amino acids. The DNA of the CDR3 is TGTGCCAGTAGTATAGGGGCGGGAATCCTCAGTGAGCAGTTCTTC. Translated, it gives CASSIGAGILSEQFF.

On this clone itself: The junction departs from germline at one end; a sequencing error may be responsible. The CDR3 sequence: CASSRTNAGELFF. CDR3 in DNA: TGTGCCAGCAGCCGTACGAACGCCGGGGAGCTGTTTTTT. The chain couples TRBV6-6 to TRBJ2-2, with D unresolved. This CDR3 spans 13 amino acids. The germline V gene has CDR1 MNHNY and CDR2 SVGAGI (reference sequence).

J is TRBJ2-1 and V is TRBV4-1, with TRBD2 identical over 13 bases. Losses at the gene ends were 1 base for V and 9 bases for J; bases not matched to a gene: 6. Germline lookup yields CDR1 MGHRA and CDR2 YSYEKL. CDR3 length equals 16 residues. The chain's CDR3 is CASSQAGLAGVGEQFF. DNA for the CDR3: TGCGCCAGCAGCCAAGCTGGACTAGCGGGAGTCGGTGAGCAGTTCTTC.

The chain combines TRBV5-4 with TRBJ2-1; D gene ambiguous. Germline values: CDR1 SGHNT, CDR2 YYREEE (reference sequence). The V and J ends lost 2 bases and 3 bases respectively, with 9 bases between them. The CDR3 length is 14 residues. The CDR3 DNA reads as TGTGCCAGCAGCTTCCGGGCCAGCTACAATGAGCAGTTCTTC. It encodes CASSFRASYNEQFF.

The genes are TRBV27 and TRBJ2-7; possibly TRBD2 for D (5 bases). V lost 5 bases, J lost 2 bases, and 16 bases lay in between. The CDR3 covers 15 residues. Germline V gene lookup returns CDR1 MNHEY and CDR2 SMNVEV (reference sequence). The CDR3 is CASSPRVASTYEQYF. The DNA of the CDR3 is TGTGCCAGCAGTCCCCGGGTAGCGAGTACCTACGAGCAGTACTTC.

The chain uses TRBV29-1 and TRBJ2-7; D remains unclear. This CDR3 spans 11 amino acids. The V end was cut by 0 bases, the J end by 4 bases, with 4 bases between. CDR1 and CDR2 (germline): SQVTM, ANQGSEA. The CDR3 nucleotides read TGCAGCGTTGAAGAGGCGTACGAGCAGTACTTC. Translation gives CSVEEAYEQYF.

The J gene is TRBJ2-1, the V gene TRBV5-6, with TRBD1 matching over 11 bases. CDR1 and CDR2 (germline): SGHDT, YYEEEE. V lost 2 bases to trimming and J lost 8 bases; unmatched junction nucleotides: 3. This CDR3 region has 14 residues. CDR3 in DNA: TGTGCCAGCAGCTTAGGACAGGGGGCACATGAGCAGTTCTTC. Residues: CASSLGQGAHEQFF.

Only a few counts were recorded for this clone. V and J are TRBV6-6 and TRBJ1-1; D may be TRBD1 (5 bases). CDR3 size: 14 residues. Trimming stripped 6 bases from V and 1 base from J, with 12 bases between. CDR1 MNHNY and CDR2 SVGAGI come from the germline V gene (reference sequence). The CDR3 bases are TGTGCCAGCAGCAGGGACGCCAAGAACACTGAAGCTTTCTTT. Encoded protein: CASSRDAKNTEAFF.

This clone has more than one count but fewer than ten. V usage is TRBV15 and J usage is TRBJ2-3, with unresolved D. The length of the CDR3 is 15 residues. V lost 5 bases, J lost 1 base, and 13 bases lay in between. Germline V gene lookup returns CDR1 LNHNV and CDR2 YYDKDF (reference sequence). In DNA, the CDR3 is TGTGCCACCAGCTTAGGATGGGCACGCACAGATACGCAGTATTTT. Translated, it gives CATSLGWARTDTQYF.

V is TRBV7-3 and J is TRBJ2-1; 8 bases match TRBD1. Per the germline V gene, CDR1 is SGHTA and CDR2 is FQGTGA. V lost 5 bases to trimming and J lost 7 bases; unmatched junction nucleotides: 4. CDR3 length equals 13 residues. The DNA for the CDR3 is TGTGCCAGCAGCACTGGACAGGGTAATGAGCAGTTCTTC. Protein: CASSTGQGNEQFF.